This T cell receptor (beta chain) was retrieved from a study of T cell changes during pregnancy in multiple sclerosis. CDR3 size: 15 residues. Germline V CDR1 and CDR2: ENHRY, SYGVKD. The V end was cut by 3 bases, the J end by 1 base, with 12 bases between. TCRdb keeps only in-frame clones here, not all; method: immunoSEQ multiplex PCR. The table includes around 21,000 clones, about nine tenths detected once. The receptor comes from a female donor in good health, enrolled as a control in a pregnancy study. V usage is TRBV10-3 and J usage is TRBJ1-1, with D uncertain. Sequenced material: CD8+ T cells from peripheral blood mononuclear cells, taken after pregnancy. For the CDR3, the DNA is TGTGCCATCAGTGAAGTTGGCGGAAAGAACACTGAAGCTTTCTTT. It encodes CAISEVGGKNTEAFF.